These 23 T cell receptor beta chains were sequenced from one sample in a study of siplizumab effects on memory and regulatory T cells. The repertoire was sequenced with immunoSEQ multiplex PCR; TCRdb's copy has only in-frame clones and lacks some. The sample has some 100,000 clones, roughly 93% seen once. What was sequenced was CD8+ T cells sorted from blood. These receptors were obtained from a human donor in good health.

The chain has TRBV28 and TRBJ1-6, with TRBD1 matching 7 bases. The CDR3 length is 14 residues. CDR1 and CDR2 (germline): MDHEN, SYDVKM. Trimming took 10 bases from V and 6 from J; bases not matched to a gene: 9. In DNA, the CDR3 is TGTGCCACCAAAGGAGGGGGCCTTAATTCACCCCTCCACTTT. Translation: CATKGGGLNSPLHF.

The CDR3 bases are TGTGCCAGCAGTTTTTCCGGGGGCAATTCACCCCTCCACTTT. Translating it yields CASSFSGGNSPLHF. The rearrangement links TRBV27 to TRBJ1-6; TRBD1 might be the D (6 bases). The germline V and J ends were trimmed by 3 bases and 7 bases, with 10 bases remaining between them. Germline V gives CDR1 MNHEY, CDR2 SMNVEV (reference sequence). The CDR3 length is 14 residues.

This chain joins TRBV7-2 and TRBJ2-7; D may be TRBD2 (5 bases). Germline V lookup: CDR1 SGHTA, CDR2 FQGNSA. Between the trimmed V and J ends, which lost 8 bases and 3 bases, there was a span of 14 bases. CDR3 length: 13 residues. The CDR3, as DNA: TGTGCCAGCTCCAGCGGATTCCTCTACGAGCAGTACTTC. This sequence encodes CASSSGFLYEQYF.

The chain uses TRBV19 and TRBJ1-3, with D unresolved. This CDR3 contains 15 residues. Trimming pared 3 bases from V and 4 bases from J, leaving 13 bases between. The V gene's germline CDR1 is LNHDA and CDR2 SQIVND (reference sequence). CDR3 sequence reads: CASSILPAYGNTIYF. The CDR3 DNA follows: TGTGCCAGTAGTATTCTGCCGGCTTACGGAAACACCATATATTTT.

This chain connects TRBV2 to TRBJ2-3; TRBD2 matches 8 bases. Germline loops: CDR1 SNHLY, CDR2 FYNNEI. The CDR3 runs 18 residues. V dropped 6 bases and J dropped 0; count of bases not matched to a gene: 14. The CDR3 loop reads CASSPLETAGASTDTQYF. The DNA for the CDR3 is TGTGCCAGCAGCCCGCTAGAGACAGCGGGGGCTAGCACAGATACGCAGTATTTT.

The chain couples TRBV25-1 to TRBJ2-7; no reliable D call. V shed 2 bases and J shed 0 bases, with 5 bases lying between them. In germline, CDR1 is MGHDK, CDR2 SYGVNS. The CDR3 is made up of 13 amino acids. The CDR3 nucleotides read TGTGCCAGCAGTGAAGCAGCCTCCTACGAGCAGTACTTC. Encoded protein: CASSEAASYEQYF.

The V gene is TRBV10-3, the J gene TRBJ2-5, with TRBD2 matching over 8 bases. This CDR3 spans 14 amino acids. Germline V gene data show CDR1 as ENHRY and CDR2 as SYGVKD. Trimming at V came to 7 bases and at J to 9 bases, leaving 13 bases not matched to a gene. In DNA, the CDR3 is TGTGCCATCAAGATGGACAGTCAAGCGGGGGCCCAGTACTTC. Encoded protein: CAIKMDSQAGAQYF.

The chain has TRBV29-1 and TRBJ1-2; 8 nucleotides line up with TRBD1. The germline V gene has CDR1 SQVTM and CDR2 ANQGSEA. CDR3 size: 14 residues. V lost 2 bases and J lost 3; bases outside the gene matches: 5. CDR3 protein: CSVELVDRDYGYTF. In nucleotides, the CDR3 is TGCAGCGTTGAATTGGTGGACAGGGACTATGGCTACACCTTC.

This chain links TRBV7-3 with TRBJ2-7, with D perhaps being TRBD1 or TRBD2 (5 bases each). Per the germline V gene, CDR1 is SGHTA and CDR2 is FQGTGA. CDR3 length: 12 residues. Trimming left V 0 bases short and J 5 bases short, with 5 bases between. CDR3 DNA sequence: TGTGCCAGCAGCTTAACGGGACACGAGCAGTACTTC. This gives the protein CASSLTGHEQYF.

The J gene is TRBJ1-2, the V gene TRBV5-1; no definite D call. Per germline, CDR1 SGHRS and CDR2 YFSETQ. This CDR3 spans 14 amino acids. Trimming cost V 5 bases and J 2 bases, with 13 bases left between them. CDR3 protein: CASRSDTVNYGYTF. CDR3 nucleotides: TGCGCCAGCAGATCGGATACAGTCAACTATGGCTACACCTTC. The complete variable domain, with remaining parts taken from reference TRBV5-1 and TRBJ1-2, reads KAGVTQTPRYLIKTRGQQVTLSCSPISGHRSVSWYQQTPGQGLQFLFEYFSETQRNKGNFPGRFSGRQFSNSRSEMNVSTLELGDSALYLCASRSDTVNYGYTFGSGTRLTVV.

CDR3 DNA sequence: TGTGCCAGCAGTCCAGGGGGCGCTTTCGCCAATGAGCAGTTCTTC. It codes for CASSPGGAFANEQFF. The V gene is TRBV27, the J gene TRBJ2-1, with TRBD1 identical over 8 bases. J gave up 6 bases and V 5 bases, and 9 bases lay outside the gene matches. The CDR3 is 15 amino acids. Per the germline V gene, CDR1 is MNHEY and CDR2 is SMNVEV (reference sequence).

The J gene is TRBJ1-2, the V gene TRBV6-6; D gene unclear. Germline loops: CDR1 MNHNY, CDR2 SVGAGI (reference sequence). CDR3 length: 13 amino acids. V dropped 7 bases and J dropped 4 bases, with 13 bases sitting between them. The CDR3 reads CASNSRGGYGYTF. CDR3 bases: TGTGCCAGCAATTCCCGGGGTGGCTATGGCTACACCTTC.

This chain joins TRBV5-6 and TRBJ1-2; weak D call: TRBD1 (6 bases). The germline CDR1 and CDR2 sequences are SGHDT and YYEEEE. The V and J ends lost 4 bases and 5 bases respectively, with 21 bases between them. This CDR3 comprises 16 residues. CDR3 in amino acids: CASSRAAGGHVYGYTF. The CDR3 DNA follows: TGTGCCAGCAGCAGAGCGGCGGGGGGGCATGTTTATGGCTACACCTTC.

The sample holds a few counts of this clone. The chain employs TRBV29-1 and TRBJ1-2; weak D call: TRBD1 (5 bases). CDR3 size: 14 residues. From germline, CDR1 is SQVTM and CDR2 ANQGSEA. The ends were cut back, 3 bases at V and 4 bases at J, with 15 bases in the middle. The CDR3 is CSVEGGELGYGYTF. The CDR3 nucleotides read TGCAGCGTTGAGGGGGGAGAGTTAGGCTATGGCTACACCTTC. The full variable domain, completed using reference TRBV29-1 and TRBJ1-2, is SAVISQKPSRDICQRGTSLTIQCQVDSQVTMMFWYRQQPGQSLTLIATANQGSEATYESGFVIDKFPISRPNLTFSTLTVSNMSPEDSSIYLCSVEGGELGYGYTFGSGTRLTVV.

The CDR3 region is CASSAQGGGNTIYF. The CDR3 region has the DNA TGTGCCAGCAGTGCACAGGGGGGTGGAAACACCATATATTTT. The gene calls are TRBV6-6 and TRBJ1-3, with TRBD1 identical over 8 bases. V was clipped by 5 bases and J by 3 bases; unmatched bases: 3. Per the germline V gene, CDR1 is MNHNY and CDR2 is SVGAGI (reference sequence). The CDR3 spans 14 residues.

The rearrangement links TRBV4-1 to TRBJ1-3, with D possibly being TRBD1 (6 bases). V was cut by 3 bases and J by 0 bases, with 9 bases left in between. The CDR3 covers 15 residues. The V gene's germline CDR1 is MGHRA and CDR2 YSYEKL. In DNA, the CDR3 is TGCGCCAGCAGCCACGTAGGGGGCTCTGGAAACACCATATATTTT. Translated, it gives CASSHVGGSGNTIYF.

The rearrangement joins TRBV7-8 to TRBJ2-7, with no clear D. V was pared by 5 bases and J by 0 bases, with 11 bases between. Germline assignment: CDR1 SGHVS and CDR2 FQNEAQ. This CDR3 is 14 amino acids long. The CDR3 spells CASSPGSYSYEQYF. The CDR3 nucleotides are TGTGCCAGCAGCCCCGGGTCCTACTCCTACGAGCAGTACTTC. Full variable domain (remainder filled in from reference TRBV7-8 and TRBJ2-7): GAGVSQSPRYKVAKRGQDVALRCDPISGHVSLFWYQQALGQGPEFLTYFQNEAQLDKSGLPSDRFFAERPEGSVSTLKIQRTQQEDSAVYLCASSPGSYSYEQYFGPGTRLTVT.

The rearrangement joins TRBV30 to TRBJ1-1; 7 bases match TRBD1. This CDR3 spans 12 amino acids. Germline V gene sequence: CDR1 GTSNPN, CDR2 SVGIG (reference sequence). J gave up 7 bases and V 2 bases, and 4 bases lay outside the gene matches. The DNA of the CDR3 is TGTGCCTGGAGTCCGGGACAGTTTGAAGCTTTCTTT. Its translation is CAWSPGQFEAFF.

The sample holds one count of this clone. This sequence joins TRBV7-6 and TRBJ2-1; 10 bases are a match to TRBD2. This CDR3 has 15 residues. V dropped 3 bases and J dropped 8; count of bases not matched to a gene: 7. Per germline, CDR1 SGHVS and CDR2 FNYEAQ. The CDR3: CASSFLASGSDEQFF. CDR3 coding DNA: TGTGCCAGCAGCTTCTTGGCTAGCGGGAGCGATGAGCAGTTCTTC. Using reference TRBV7-6 and TRBJ2-1 for the parts outside the CDR3, the full variable domain is GAGVSQSPRYKVTKRGQDVALRCDPISGHVSLYWYRQALGQGPEFLTYFNYEAQQDKSGLPNDRFSAERPEGSISTLTIQRTEQRDSAMYRCASSFLASGSDEQFFGPGTRLTVL.

Note on this clone: Other DNA sequences within the sample encode an identical CDR3. V usage is TRBV5-1 and J usage is TRBJ1-5, with D hard to call. The CDR3 sequence is 13 residues long. Trimming cost V 0 bases and J 6 bases, with 7 bases left between them. CDR1 and CDR2 from the germline V gene are SGHRS and YFSETQ. The CDR3 DNA reads as TGCGCCAGCAGCTTGGAGGGTGGTCAGCCCCAGCATTTT. Its translation is CASSLEGGQPQHF.

V usage is TRBV6-6 and J usage is TRBJ2-7; unclear D gene. This CDR3 is 11 amino acids long. From germline, CDR1 is MNHNY and CDR2 SVGAGI (reference sequence). V gave up 2 bases and J gave up 5 bases, with 4 bases separating them. In DNA, the CDR3 is TGTGCCAGCAGTTACGGGGACGAGCAGTACTTC. It is translated as CASSYGDEQYF.

This chain joins TRBV4-1 and TRBJ1-1, with D tentatively TRBD1 (6 bases). The CDR3 is made up of 15 amino acids. V shed 2 bases and J shed 5 bases, with 15 bases lying between them. From germline, CDR1 is MGHRA and CDR2 YSYEKL. The DNA of the CDR3 is TGCGCCAGCAGCCAACTCAGGGGTACGAGGACTGAAGCTTTCTTT. Protein sequence: CASSQLRGTRTEAFF.

The V and J genes are TRBV9 and TRBJ2-7; D is undetermined. Germline CDR1 reads SGDLS; CDR2 reads YYNGEE. V was shortened by 0 bases and J by 0 bases, with 7 bases between the two germline ends. The CDR3 runs 14 residues. CDR3 nucleotide sequence: TGTGCCAGCAGCGTAGGGGTCAACTCCTACGAGCAGTACTTC. The encoded protein is CASSVGVNSYEQYF.